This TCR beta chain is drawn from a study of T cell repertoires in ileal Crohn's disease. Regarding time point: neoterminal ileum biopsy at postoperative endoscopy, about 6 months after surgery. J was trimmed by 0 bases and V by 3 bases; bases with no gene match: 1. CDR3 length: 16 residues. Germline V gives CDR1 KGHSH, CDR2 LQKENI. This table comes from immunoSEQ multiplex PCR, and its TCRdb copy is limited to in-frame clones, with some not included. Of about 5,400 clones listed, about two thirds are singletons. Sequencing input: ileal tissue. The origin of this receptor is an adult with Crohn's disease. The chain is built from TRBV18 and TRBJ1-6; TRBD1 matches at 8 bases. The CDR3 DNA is TGTGCCAGCTCACCTGACAGGGGCTCCTATAATTCACCCCTCCACTTT. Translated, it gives CASSPDRGSYNSPLHF.